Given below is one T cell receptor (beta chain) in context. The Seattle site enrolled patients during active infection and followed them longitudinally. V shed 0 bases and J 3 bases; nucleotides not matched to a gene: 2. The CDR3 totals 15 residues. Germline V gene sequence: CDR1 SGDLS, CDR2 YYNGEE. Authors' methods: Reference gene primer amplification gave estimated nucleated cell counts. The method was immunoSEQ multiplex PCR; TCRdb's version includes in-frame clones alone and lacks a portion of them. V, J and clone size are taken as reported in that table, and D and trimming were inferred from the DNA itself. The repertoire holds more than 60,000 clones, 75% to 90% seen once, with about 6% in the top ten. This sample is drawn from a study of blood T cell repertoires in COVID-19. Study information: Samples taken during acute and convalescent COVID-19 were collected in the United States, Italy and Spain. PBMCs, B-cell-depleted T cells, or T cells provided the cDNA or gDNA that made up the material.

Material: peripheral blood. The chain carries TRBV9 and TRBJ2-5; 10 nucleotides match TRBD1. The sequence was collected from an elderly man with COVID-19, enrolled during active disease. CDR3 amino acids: CASSVAGQGEETQYF. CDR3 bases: TGTGCCAGCAGCGTAGCAGGACAGGGGGAAGAGACCCAGTACTTC.